One sample yielded the 5 T cell receptor beta chains listed below, sequenced in a study of PD-1 blockade in classical Hodgkin lymphoma. The assay was immunoSEQ multiplex PCR, and TCRdb's table has in-frame clones only and misses some. The profile covers about 36,000 clones, with around nine tenths appearing a single time and less than 0.25% taken by the ten largest. Sample time point: newly diagnosed, previously untreated cHL patient sample. CD4+ T cells were purified from thawed PBMCs by magnetic negative selection. Sequencing was performed on CD4+ T cells from blood. These TCRs come from a human donor with classical Hodgkin lymphoma.

The rearrangement links TRBV30 to TRBJ1-1, with D perhaps TRBD1 (6 bases). The germline gives CDR1 GTSNPN, CDR2 SVGIG (reference sequence). The CDR3 runs 15 residues. Trimming stripped 5 bases from V and 1 base from J, with 17 bases between. The chain's CDR3 is CAWSGVQGKNTEAFF. In DNA form, the CDR3 reads TGTGCCTGGTCGGGGGTACAGGGAAAGAACACTGAAGCTTTCTTT.

The rearrangement links TRBV2 to TRBJ2-3, with D perhaps matching TRBD2 (6 bases). CDR3 size: 12 residues. V was shortened by 6 bases and J by 6 bases, with 10 bases between the two germline ends. The germline gives CDR1 SNHLY, CDR2 FYNNEI. The CDR3, as DNA: TGTGCCAGCAGGGAGGGAATTGATACGCAGTATTTT. Translated: CASREGIDTQYF.

V gene TRBV11-2 combines with J gene TRBJ2-7; no reliable D call. This CDR3 spans 15 amino acids. V lost 5 bases and J lost 0, with 14 bases in between. Germline values: CDR1 SGHAT, CDR2 FQNNGV. The CDR3 DNA reads TGTGCCAGCAGCCCCCTAGGCGAGAGCTCCTACGAGCAGTACTTC. Encoded protein: CASSPLGESSYEQYF.

The rearrangement uses TRBV10-2 and TRBJ2-4; D tentatively fits TRBD1 or TRBD2 (5 bases each). Germline-derived CDR1 and CDR2 are WSHSY and SAAADI. Trimming shortened V by 0 bases and J by 7 bases, and 10 bases separated the two germline ends. This CDR3 region has 14 residues. The CDR3 is CASSESGGSNIQYF. CDR3 bases: TGCGCCAGCAGTGAGTCTGGGGGTTCGAACATTCAGTACTTC.

This rearrangement joins TRBV2 to TRBJ1-4, with TRBD1 identical over 8 bases. Trimming at V came to 3 bases and at J to 8 bases, leaving 5 bases not matched to a gene. This CDR3 region has 14 residues. Germline CDR1 and CDR2: SNHLY and FYNNEI. CDR3 coding DNA: TGTGCCAGCAGTGACGGACAGGGTAGGGAAAAACTGTTTTTT. Its translation: CASSDGQGREKLFF.